Below are 21 T cell receptor beta chains sequenced from a single sample in a study of blood T cell repertoires in COVID-19. The data were produced by immunoSEQ multiplex PCR, yet TCRdb's version contains in-frame clones alone and is incomplete. The data contain some 170,000 clones, roughly 73% of them singletons. Input material: peripheral blood. The origin of the receptors is a man aged 65 to 85 with acute or convalescent COVID-19.

The chain couples TRBV9 to TRBJ2-7; D gene unclear. Germline V gene lookup returns CDR1 SGDLS and CDR2 YYNGEE. Trimming stripped 4 bases from V and 3 bases from J, with 20 bases between. The CDR3 has 16 amino acids. The CDR3 DNA sequence: TGTGCCAGCAGCCCCCATTCTGGCGGAGCCCACTACGAGCAGTACTTC. Encoded protein: CASSPHSGGAHYEQYF.

The V gene is TRBV6-5, the J gene TRBJ1-1, with D perhaps TRBD1 (5 bases). The length of the CDR3 is 13 residues. Between the trimmed V and J ends, which lost 8 bases and 7 bases, there was a span of 17 bases. Germline assignment: CDR1 MNHEY and CDR2 SVGAGI. The CDR3 protein is CASPGDLGGEAFF. CDR3 DNA: TGTGCCAGCCCCGGGGACTTGGGGGGTGAAGCTTTCTTT.

The chain recombines TRBV11-3 with TRBJ1-2; 9 nucleotides align to TRBD1. The V gene end was trimmed by 5 bases and the J gene end by 5 bases; junction bases not matched to a gene: 9. The germline CDR1 and CDR2 sequences are SGHNT and YENEEA. CDR3 length: 15 residues. The CDR3 region has the DNA TGTGCCAGCAGCCTCGACGGGACAGGGAGGTATGGCTACACCTTC. This codes for CASSLDGTGRYGYTF.

The chain carries TRBV7-9 and TRBJ2-5; D might be TRBD2 (7 bases). This CDR3 contains 16 residues. Germline-derived CDR1 and CDR2 are SEHNR and FQNEAQ (reference sequence). V lost 4 bases and J lost 3, with 18 bases in between. CDR3: CASSSPGAGAEETQYF. The CDR3, as DNA: TGTGCCAGCAGCTCACCTGGGGCGGGGGCCGAAGAGACCCAGTACTTC.

This clone came up once. This chain joins TRBV9 and TRBJ2-6; a weak D match, TRBD1 (5 bases). This CDR3 is built from 18 residues. Trimming shortened V by 8 bases and J by 0 bases, and 21 bases separated the two germline ends. Per germline, CDR1 SGDLS and CDR2 YYNGEE. CDR3 residues: CASSLWGGTLSGANVLTF. Here the CDR3 DNA reads TGTGCCAGTTCCCTCTGGGGCGGAACACTCTCTGGGGCCAACGTCCTGACTTTC.

The chain is built from TRBV5-6 and TRBJ2-3; possibly TRBD1 for D (6 bases). V was cut by 3 bases and J by 5 bases, with 13 bases left in between. CDR1 and CDR2 from the germline V gene are SGHDT and YYEEEE. This CDR3 is built from 14 residues. Here the CDR3 DNA reads TGTGCCAGCAGCTGGGGGCTAGATGTAGATACGCAGTATTTT. Protein sequence: CASSWGLDVDTQYF.

This chain connects TRBV6-5 to TRBJ1-2; D perhaps matches TRBD1 (5 bases). CDR3 length equals 15 residues. Trimming took 5 bases from V and 6 from J, leaving 19 bases between them. Per germline, CDR1 MNHEY and CDR2 SVGAGI. The CDR3 DNA reads as TGTGCCAGCAGTACCTTAGGTGCGGGGGTTAATGGCTACACCTTC. This translates into CASSTLGAGVNGYTF.

This clone was counted between two and nine times. This chain links TRBV30 with TRBJ2-1; 9 bases map to TRBD1. CDR1 is GTSNPN, CDR2 SVGIG, per germline (reference sequence). With 5 bases clipped from V and 3 bases from J, the junction kept 5 bases outside the gene matches. The CDR3 is 14 amino acids. CDR3 coding DNA: TGTGCCTGGGGGGGGGACAGGGTCTACAATGAGCAGTTCTTC. Protein sequence: CAWGGDRVYNEQFF.

This chain uses TRBV9 with TRBJ2-3, with D perhaps matching TRBD1 (6 bases). V dropped 3 bases and J dropped 5 bases, with 13 bases sitting between them. Germline CDR1 SGDLS, CDR2 YYNGEE. The CDR3 is made up of 14 amino acids. DNA for the CDR3: TGTGCCAGCAGCGGACAACTACAGGGAGATACGCAGTATTTT. This encodes CASSGQLQGDTQYF.

The V call is TRBV19, the J call TRBJ2-5, with 9 nucleotides matching TRBD1. V trimming: 6 bases; J trimming: 3 bases; junction bases outside the gene matches: 8. Germline V gene sequence: CDR1 LNHDA, CDR2 SQIVND (reference sequence). The CDR3 runs 15 residues. In DNA form, the CDR3 reads TGTGCCAGTAGCGTCGGGACAGGGTTTAAAGAGACCCAGTACTTC. Protein: CASSVGTGFKETQYF.

This clone was observed a handful of times. V gene TRBV4-1 combines with J gene TRBJ2-3; D may be TRBD2 (5 bases). Deletions cut 3 bases from V and 4 bases from J, with 11 bases between. Germline values: CDR1 MGHRA, CDR2 YSYEKL. The CDR3 has 14 residues. CDR3 DNA sequence: TGCGCCAGCAGCCAGGAGGAGTTGGCAGATACGCAGTATTTT. Amino acid sequence: CASSQEELADTQYF.

The chain recombines TRBV24-1 with TRBJ1-2; 7 nucleotides agree with TRBD1. Unmatched junction bases numbered 12, after V lost 4 bases and J lost 8 bases. In germline, CDR1 is KGHDR, CDR2 SFDVKD. The length of the CDR3 is 15 residues. The CDR3 coding sequence is TGTGCCACCAGTGAGACAGGGCAAGGGGGTGAGGGCTACACCTTC. Residues: CATSETGQGGEGYTF.

This chain uses TRBV5-6 with TRBJ2-3; 10 nucleotides match TRBD2. The CDR3 totals 14 residues. Trimming removed 4 bases from V and 4 bases from J; junction bases left unmatched: 3. CDR1 is SGHDT, CDR2 YYEEEE, per germline. The CDR3: CASSTGLAPDTQYF. DNA for the CDR3: TGTGCCAGCAGCACGGGACTAGCGCCAGATACGCAGTATTTT. Full variable domain (remainder filled in from reference TRBV5-6 and TRBJ2-3): DAGVTQSPTHLIKTRGQQVTLRCSPKSGHDTVSWYQQALGQGPQFIFQYYEEEERQRGNFPDRFSGHQFPNYSSELNVNALLLGDSALYLCASSTGLAPDTQYFGPGTRLTVL.

The chain couples TRBV7-6 to TRBJ1-4; TRBD1 matches 7 bases. The CDR3 covers 16 residues. Germline V gene data show CDR1 as SGHVS and CDR2 as FNYEAQ. The V segment lost 5 bases and the J segment 0 bases; nucleotides outside the gene matches: 6. The CDR3 region is CASSAHRGSTNEKLFF. The CDR3 nucleotides are TGTGCCAGCAGCGCACACAGGGGATCAACTAATGAAAAACTGTTTTTT.

The chain joins TRBV10-3 to TRBJ1-6, with 7 bases aligning to TRBD1. Trimming cost V 4 bases and J 3 bases; bases outside gene matches: 3. The V gene's germline CDR1 is ENHRY and CDR2 SYGVKD. The CDR3 loop spans 15 amino acids. The CDR3 sequence: CAISAGDSYNSPLHF. The CDR3 bases are TGTGCCATCAGTGCGGGGGACAGCTATAATTCACCCCTCCACTTT.

This rearrangement joins TRBV2 to TRBJ2-5; 8 nucleotides match TRBD1. Germline V gene lookup returns CDR1 SNHLY and CDR2 FYNNEI. CDR3 length: 15 amino acids. Trimming at V came to 2 bases and at J to 5 bases, leaving 7 bases not matched to a gene. The CDR3 sequence: CASSEMSGGRETQYF. The CDR3 nucleotides read TGTGCCAGCAGTGAAATGTCAGGGGGCCGGGAGACCCAGTACTTC.

The V call is TRBV5-1, the J call TRBJ1-2; maybe TRBD1 (6 bases). V dropped 2 bases and J dropped 6 bases, with 11 bases sitting between them. In germline, CDR1 is SGHRS, CDR2 YFSETQ. The CDR3 sequence is 13 residues long. CDR3 protein: CASSFTGRNGYTF. In DNA, the CDR3 is TGCGCCAGCAGCTTCACAGGGCGGAATGGCTACACCTTC.

This clone was detected many times. The chain employs TRBV28 and TRBJ2-7; TRBD2 matches at 14 bases. Germline V lookup: CDR1 MDHEN, CDR2 SYDVKM. V lost 4 bases and J lost 0; bases outside the gene matches: 11. The CDR3 runs 19 residues. The CDR3 DNA is TGTGCCAGCAGTTCCGGGACTAGCGGGAGCTTACTAGGCTCCTACGAGCAGTACTTC. As protein: CASSSGTSGSLLGSYEQYF.

The chain is built from TRBV27 and TRBJ1-1; D remains ambiguous. CDR3 length: 16 amino acids. Trimming removed 0 bases from V and 0 bases from J, with 11 bases in between. The germline V gene has CDR1 MNHEY and CDR2 SMNVEV (reference sequence). The chain's CDR3 is CASSLSGRVMNTEAFF. The CDR3 nucleotides are TGTGCCAGCAGTTTATCAGGGAGAGTGATGAACACTGAAGCTTTCTTT.

The V and J genes are TRBV11-2 and TRBJ1-5; possible D gene TRBD1, 5 bases. Germline V gene lookup returns CDR1 SGHAT and CDR2 FQNNGV. V was clipped by 0 bases and J by 6 bases, with 9 bases between them. CDR3 length equals 14 residues. CDR3 residues: CASSLDRAGQPQHF. CDR3 in DNA: TGTGCCAGCAGCTTAGACAGGGCAGGTCAGCCCCAGCATTTT.

This sequence joins TRBV5-1 and TRBJ1-2, with TRBD1 matching over 11 bases. The CDR3 is made up of 14 amino acids. CDR1 is SGHRS and CDR2 is YFSETQ in the germline V gene. V lost 3 bases and J lost 8; bases outside the gene matches: 6. CDR3 bases: TGCGCCAGCAGCTGGATGGGACAGGGGGAAGGCTACACCTTC. Protein sequence: CASSWMGQGEGYTF.